The 28 T cell receptor beta chains listed next were all sequenced from one sample in a study of T cell responses to AZD1222 COVID-19 vaccine. Libraries were prepared by immunoSEQ multiplex PCR; TCRdb keeps only in-frame clonotypes and omits some of them. The sample consists of about 120,000 clones, about 89% of them appearing once. The specimen was peripheral blood, collected on day 0 of AZD1222 vaccination. These TCRs come from an adult in good health.

The gene calls are TRBV11-2 and TRBJ1-6; D gene unclear. The V end lost 0 bases, the J end lost 10 bases, and 19 bases lay between the germline ends. Germline CDR1 reads SGHAT; CDR2 reads FQNNGV. The CDR3 is 17 residues long. The CDR3 sequence: CASSLDKEGRGRSPLHF. CDR3 bases: TGTGCCAGCAGCTTAGATAAGGAGGGCCGGGGAAGGTCACCCCTCCACTTT.

As regards this clone: At one of its ends the junction is not consistent with the germline gene, which may arise from a read error. This chain joins TRBV3-1 (or the pseudogene TRBV3-2) and TRBJ2-5; weak D call: TRBD2 (6 bases). Germline V gives CDR1 LGHDT, CDR2 YNNKEL (reference sequence). This CDR3 spans 16 amino acids. CDR3: CASSRPGLSLQETQYF. Here the CDR3 DNA reads TGTGCCAGCAGCCGGCCCGGACTATCTCTTCAAGAGACCCAATACTTC.

This sequence joins TRBV9 and TRBJ2-7; D may match TRBD1 or TRBD2 (6 bases each). The V and J ends lost 2 bases and 5 bases respectively, with 26 bases between them. The germline CDR1 and CDR2 sequences are SGDLS and YYNGEE. This CDR3 is 18 amino acids long. CDR3 nucleotides: TGTGCCAGCAGCGTTCGTCCGGGGGCCATCGAAAAGGGGAACGAGCAGTACTTC. Encoded protein: CASSVRPGAIEKGNEQYF.

The chain combines TRBV5-1 with TRBJ2-7; D not resolved. CDR3 size: 14 residues. Germline V gene data show CDR1 as SGHRS and CDR2 as YFSETQ. V lost 0 bases and J 5 bases, leaving 12 bases between the germline ends. This CDR3 reads CASSLGAGIDEQYF. The DNA of the CDR3 is TGCGCCAGCAGCTTGGGGGCAGGAATTGACGAGCAGTACTTC.

V gene TRBV7-9 combines with J gene TRBJ1-6; unclear D gene. This CDR3 is built from 13 residues. Per the germline V gene, CDR1 is SEHNR and CDR2 is FQNEAQ (reference sequence). Trimming pared 5 bases from V and 6 bases from J, leaving 8 bases between. The CDR3 loop reads CASSPPINSPLHF. Here the CDR3 DNA reads TGTGCCAGCAGCCCCCCCATTAATTCACCCCTCCACTTT.

V and J are TRBV4-3 and TRBJ2-7, with 7 bases lining up with TRBD2. The CDR3 has 15 residues. Looked up from germline, CDR1 is LGHNA and CDR2 is YSLEER. With V trimmed by 0 bases and J by 3 bases, 5 bases remained unmatched. Here the CDR3 reads CASSQEVGLVYEQYF. CDR3 coding DNA: TGCGCCAGCAGCCAAGAGGTAGGACTAGTCTACGAGCAGTACTTC.

This chain uses TRBV18 with TRBJ2-3; TRBD1 aligns across 7 bases. This CDR3 has 14 amino acids. The germline CDR1 and CDR2 sequences are KGHSH and LQKENI. Trimming at V came to 4 bases and at J to 1 base, leaving 2 bases not matched to a gene. CDR3 nucleotides: TGTGCCAGCTCACTCACAGGGGGCACAGATACGCAGTATTTT. As protein: CASSLTGGTDTQYF.

CDR3 DNA sequence: TGTGCCAGCTTAACGGGGACGGGTGGCTACACCTTC. This gives the protein CASLTGTGGYTF. V is TRBV6-5 and J is TRBJ1-2, with D maybe TRBD1 (5 bases). Trimming left V 8 bases short and J 7 bases short, with 14 bases between. This CDR3 spans 12 amino acids. The germline V gene encodes CDR1 MNHEY and CDR2 SVGAGI.

The CDR3: CASSIMGTGPSYNEQFF. DNA of the CDR3: TGTGCCAGTAGTATTATGGGGACAGGGCCTTCCTACAATGAGCAGTTCTTC. The J gene is TRBJ2-1, the V gene TRBV19; 9 bases line up with TRBD1. This CDR3 has 17 amino acids. Germline trimming cut 3 bases from V and 1 base from J; bases unmatched to any gene: 7. Germline loops: CDR1 LNHDA, CDR2 SQIVND (reference sequence). The entire variable domain, with the rest obtained from reference TRBV19 and TRBJ2-1, is as follows: DGGITQSPKYLFRKEGQNVTLSCEQNLNHDAMYWYRQDPGQGLRLIYYSQIVNDFQKGDIAEGYSVSREKKESFPLTVTSAQKNPTAFYLCASSIMGTGPSYNEQFFGPGTRLTVL.

The rearrangement links TRBV7-9 to TRBJ1-2, with 9 positions matching TRBD1. Germline V lookup: CDR1 SEHNR, CDR2 FQNEAQ (reference sequence). The CDR3 sequence is 18 residues long. V lost 3 bases and J lost 8; bases outside the gene matches: 19. CDR3 amino acids: CASSFTRQQGAQVWGYTF. DNA of the CDR3: TGTGCCAGCAGCTTCACCCGCCAACAGGGGGCGCAAGTTTGGGGCTACACCTTC.

J is TRBJ2-2 and V is TRBV6-5; a possible D gene is TRBD1 (6 bases). V lost 0 bases and J 6 bases, leaving 8 bases between the germline ends. The CDR3 spans 14 residues. Germline CDR1 MNHEY, CDR2 SVGAGI. The CDR3 reads CASSYSGGPGELFF. CDR3 nucleotides: TGTGCCAGCAGTTACTCAGGGGGACCCGGGGAGCTGTTTTTT.

The chain has TRBV3-1 (or the pseudogene TRBV3-2) and TRBJ2-4; D is uncertain. The germline gives CDR1 LGHDT, CDR2 YNNKEL (reference sequence). This CDR3 has 16 amino acids. The V end lost 0 bases, the J end lost 4 bases, and 13 bases lay between the germline ends. This CDR3 reads CASSQDIARAKNIQYF. In nucleotides, the CDR3 is TGTGCCAGCAGCCAAGATATAGCCCGAGCGAAAAACATTCAGTACTTC.

The J gene is TRBJ2-4, the V gene TRBV2, with D unclear. V lost 6 bases to trimming and J lost 1 base, with 4 bases between them. CDR1 is SNHLY and CDR2 is FYNNEI in the germline V gene. This CDR3 contains 12 residues. The CDR3, as DNA: TGTGCCAGCAGGGGCGCCAAAAACATTCAGTACTTC. It is translated as CASRGAKNIQYF. Full variable domain (missing parts from reference TRBV2 and TRBJ2-4): EPEVTQTPSHQVTQMGQEVILRCVPISNHLYFYWYRQILGQKVEFLVSFYNNEISEKSEIFDDQFSVERPDGSNFTLKIRSTKLEDSAMYFCASRGAKNIQYFGAGTRLSVL.

The J gene is TRBJ2-7, the V gene TRBV29-1; D not resolved. The germline V gene has CDR1 SQVTM and CDR2 ANQGSEA. The V and J ends lost 5 bases and 0 bases respectively, with 14 bases between them. The CDR3 is 14 amino acids. The CDR3 nucleotides are TGCAGCGTTTACTGGTACACCAGCTCCTACGAGCAGTACTTC. This codes for CSVYWYTSSYEQYF.

V usage is TRBV18 and J usage is TRBJ2-6; no clear D. Germline lookup yields CDR1 KGHSH and CDR2 LQKENI. V lost 6 bases and J 2 bases, leaving 11 bases between the germline ends. The CDR3 is 15 amino acids. CDR3 amino acids: CASSLAVPGANVLTF. In DNA, the CDR3 is TGTGCCAGCTCTCTGGCCGTTCCTGGGGCCAACGTCCTGACTTTC.

J is TRBJ2-5 and V is TRBV7-3, with a tentative D call TRBD1 (6 bases). The germline V and J ends were trimmed by 1 base and 2 bases, with 23 bases remaining between them. The CDR3 contains 19 residues. Germline V gives CDR1 SGHTA, CDR2 FQGTGA. The CDR3 is CASSLKGYDGRGYQETQYF. The CDR3 DNA reads as TGTGCCAGCAGCTTAAAAGGGTATGACGGCAGGGGATATCAAGAGACCCAGTACTTC.

This chain connects TRBV14 to TRBJ1-2, with a tentative D call TRBD1 (6 bases). V lost 0 bases, J lost 4 bases, and 9 bases lay in between. The CDR3 length is 14 residues. Germline CDR1 is SGHDN and CDR2 is FVKESK. The CDR3 spells CASSQEKGGYGYTF. In DNA, the CDR3 is TGTGCCAGCAGCCAAGAGAAGGGGGGCTATGGCTACACCTTC.

This chain joins TRBV6-2 or TRBV6-3 and TRBJ2-5, with TRBD2 identical over 8 bases. The CDR3 covers 14 residues. With 5 bases clipped from V and 6 bases from J, the junction kept 8 bases outside the gene matches. Germline lookup yields CDR1 MNHEY and CDR2 SVGEGT. The CDR3 region is CASSQSGGGKTQYF. CDR3 nucleotide sequence: TGTGCCAGCAGTCAGAGCGGGGGAGGAAAGACCCAGTACTTC.

V gene TRBV11-3 combines with J gene TRBJ1-2, with D maybe TRBD1 (6 bases). V lost 4 bases and J 5 bases, leaving 11 bases between the germline ends. Germline CDR1 reads SGHNT; CDR2 reads YENEEA. The CDR3 runs to 13 residues. The CDR3 DNA sequence: TGTGCCAGCAGCTCATTAGGGGGGTATGGCTACACCTTC. Protein sequence: CASSSLGGYGYTF.

The chain carries TRBV5-4 and TRBJ1-2; 8 nucleotides line up with TRBD1. The germline gives CDR1 SGHNT, CDR2 YYREEE (reference sequence). V gave up 4 bases and J gave up 4 bases; unmatched junction bases: 12. CDR3 length equals 16 residues. The CDR3 coding sequence is TGTGCCAGCAGCCAGGGACAGGCCCGTGATGGCTATGGCTACACCTTC. Residues: CASSQGQARDGYGYTF.

The V and J genes are TRBV10-3 and TRBJ2-7; D is possibly TRBD2 (6 bases). Germline V gene lookup returns CDR1 ENHRY and CDR2 SYGVKD. This CDR3 has 15 residues. V lost 0 bases and J 1 base, leaving 10 bases between the germline ends. The CDR3: CAISESRELSYEQYF. The CDR3 DNA sequence: TGTGCCATCAGTGAGTCGCGGGAACTTTCCTACGAGCAGTACTTC.

The chain combines TRBV27 with TRBJ1-2; 8 bases map to TRBD1. Germline CDR1 MNHEY, CDR2 SMNVEV (reference sequence). With V trimmed by 2 bases and J by 4 bases, 12 bases remained unmatched. The CDR3 runs 17 residues. The CDR3 loop is CASSLRRLTGVAYGYTF. The CDR3 DNA reads TGTGCCAGCAGTTTACGACGATTGACAGGGGTTGCCTATGGCTACACCTTC.

This rearrangement joins TRBV6-5 to TRBJ2-7; D is perhaps TRBD1 (5 bases). Trimming shortened V by 4 bases and J by 5 bases, and 9 bases separated the two germline ends. CDR3 length: 12 amino acids. CDR1 MNHEY and CDR2 SVGAGI come from the germline V gene. CDR3 nucleotides: TGTGCCAGCAGTTCGCCAGGGAACGAGCAGTACTTC. Encoded protein: CASSSPGNEQYF.

In the case of this clone: In this CDR3 the conserved last residue, phenylalanine or tryptophan, is missing, so a read error is likely. The limits of the CDR3 on the DNA are not certain, so only TCRdb's listed CDR3 is given. The V and J genes are TRBV7-9 and TRBJ1-2. The V gene's germline CDR1 is SEHNR and CDR2 FQNEAQ (reference sequence). Both ends counted, the CDR3 spans 10 residues. The CDR3 sequence is CASSRAELRL.

V gene TRBV28 combines with J gene TRBJ1-2; D unclear. Looked up from germline, CDR1 is MDHEN and CDR2 is SYDVKM. The CDR3 is made up of 19 amino acids. The V gene lost 6 bases and the J gene lost 1 base, with 27 bases spanning the gap. CDR3 amino acids: CASSLVSVPWAPVNYGYTF. CDR3 sequence (DNA): TGTGCCAGCAGCTTAGTCTCGGTCCCATGGGCACCCGTTAACTATGGCTACACCTTC.

This rearrangement joins TRBV5-1 to TRBJ1-4; no clear D. This CDR3 is 16 amino acids long. Germline V CDR1 and CDR2: SGHRS, YFSETQ. The V gene lost 0 bases and the J gene lost 0 bases, with 9 bases spanning the gap. The chain's CDR3 is CASSLEEFATNEKLFF. In DNA form, the CDR3 reads TGCGCCAGCAGCTTGGAGGAGTTTGCAACTAATGAAAAACTGTTTTTT.

V usage is TRBV4-1 and J usage is TRBJ1-2; D unresolved. CDR1 is MGHRA and CDR2 is YSYEKL in the germline V gene. The CDR3 runs to 13 residues. V was clipped by 3 bases and J by 4 bases, with 9 bases between them. In nucleotides, the CDR3 is TGCGCCAGCAGCCAGGGAGTTTCCTATGGCTACACCTTC. Residues: CASSQGVSYGYTF.

This sequence joins TRBV5-8 and TRBJ1-2, with D unclear. Germline CDR1 and CDR2: SGHTS and YDEGEE. Between the trimmed V and J ends, which lost 2 bases and 1 base, there was a span of 6 bases. CDR3 size: 13 residues. The CDR3 nucleotides are TGTGCCAGCAGCTTAGGATTTAACTATGGCTACACCTTC. It encodes CASSLGFNYGYTF.